This T cell receptor (beta chain) was found in a study of blood T cell repertoires in COVID-19. On the study more broadly: Sites in the United States, Italy and Spain provided acute and convalescent COVID-19 samples. T cells, B-cell-depleted T cells, or PBMCs supplied cDNA or gDNA.

The CDR3 contains 17 residues. Germline CDR1 reads LGHDT; CDR2 reads YNNKEL (reference sequence). Trimming took off 1 base at V and 3 bases at J, with 18 bases between the two ends. In the authors' methods: Amplification from reference gene primers served as the basis for estimated nucleated cell counts. TCRdb's copy holds only in-frame clones and misses some; the assay was immunoSEQ multiplex PCR. The V and J calls and clone size are taken from that table; D and trimming were inferred from the DNA. The table has over 300,000 clones, roughly 90% seen once. The receptor comes from a man aged 35-49 years with acute or convalescent COVID-19. The chain links TRBV3-1 (or the pseudogene TRBV3-2) to TRBJ1-2; tentative D call: TRBD1 (6 bases). The material sequenced was peripheral blood. The CDR3 nucleotides read TGTGCCAGCAGCCAAGCAACAGGGACACCTCCACACTATGGCTACACCTTC. This codes for CASSQATGTPPHYGYTF.